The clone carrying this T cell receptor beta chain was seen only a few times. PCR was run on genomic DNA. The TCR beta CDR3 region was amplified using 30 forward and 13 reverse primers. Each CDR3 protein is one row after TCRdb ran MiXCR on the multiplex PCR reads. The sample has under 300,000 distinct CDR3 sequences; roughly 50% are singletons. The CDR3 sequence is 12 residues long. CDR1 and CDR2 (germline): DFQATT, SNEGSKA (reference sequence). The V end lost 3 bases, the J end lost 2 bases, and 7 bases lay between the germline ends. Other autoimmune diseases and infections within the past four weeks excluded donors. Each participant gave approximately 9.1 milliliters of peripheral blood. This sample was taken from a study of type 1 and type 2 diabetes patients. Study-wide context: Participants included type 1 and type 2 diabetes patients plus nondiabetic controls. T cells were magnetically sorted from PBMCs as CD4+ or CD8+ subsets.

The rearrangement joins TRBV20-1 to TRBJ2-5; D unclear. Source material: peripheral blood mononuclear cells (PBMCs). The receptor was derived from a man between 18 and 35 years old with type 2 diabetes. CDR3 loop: CSASPGQETQYF. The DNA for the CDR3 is TGCAGTGCTAGCCCAGGACAAGAGACCCAGTACTTC.